The 11 T cell receptor beta chains reported below all come from one sample, sequenced in a study of metastatic and nonmetastatic thyroid tumors. TCRdb re-called the PCR reads with MiXCR. The sample yields about 7,400 clones, approximately 30% seen once. Thyroid surgery was preceded by no treatment in any patient. Sequenced material: adjacent normal tissue. The source is a male donor with papillary thyroid cancer or a benign thyroid nodule (not recorded which). Some clones in this sample may be carry-over from other donors' samples.

This clone has only a few counts. The chain has TRBV12-5 and TRBJ2-1, with D perhaps TRBD2 (6 bases). The CDR3 spans 13 residues. V gave up 3 bases and J gave up 8 bases, with 11 bases separating them. Germline V CDR1 and CDR2: LGHNT, FRNRAP. The CDR3 loop is CASGFGLIDEQFF. The CDR3 DNA sequence: TGTGCTAGTGGTTTTGGACTAATAGATGAGCAGTTCTTC. The variable domain in full, completed from reference TRBV12-5 and TRBJ2-1, reads DARVTQTPRHKVTEMGQEVTMRCQPILGHNTVFWYRQTMMQGLELLAYFRNRAPLDDSGMPKDRFSAEMPDATLATLKIQPSEPRDSAVYFCASGFGLIDEQFFGPGTRLTVL.

The chain couples TRBV15 to TRBJ1-5; D ambiguous. The CDR3 extends over 16 amino acids. Germline V gene data show CDR1 as LNHNV and CDR2 as YYDKDF (reference sequence). The DNA of the CDR3 is TGTGTCACGAGCCCACTCATGTGGTATAGCAATCAGCCCCAGCATTTT. Amino acid sequence: CVTSPLMWYSNQPQHF.

This chain uses TRBV6-1 with TRBJ1-6, with D perhaps matching TRBD1 (6 bases). V gave up 6 bases and J gave up 0 bases, with 15 bases separating them. Germline V gene sequence: CDR1 MNHNS, CDR2 SASEGT. This CDR3 has 17 amino acids. CDR3 protein: CASSFRQESSYNSPLHF. In DNA form, the CDR3 reads TGTGCCAGCAGCTTCCGACAGGAGAGCTCCTATAATTCACCCCTCCACTTT.

The chain recombines TRBV6-2 or TRBV6-3 with TRBJ1-5; D ambiguous. CDR3 size: 13 residues. Germline-derived CDR1 and CDR2 are MNHEY and SVGEGT. V lost 2 bases to trimming and J lost 7 bases, with 9 bases between them. CDR3 sequence reads: CASSYSTEQPQHF. CDR3 nucleotide sequence: TGTGCCAGCAGTTACAGCACGGAACAGCCCCAGCATTTT.

The chain couples TRBV19 to TRBJ2-1; D ambiguous. Germline V gives CDR1 LNHDA, CDR2 SQIVND (reference sequence). The CDR3 has 12 residues. Trimming cost V 8 bases and J 6 bases, with 11 bases left between them. Here the CDR3 reads CASSDTFNEQFF. CDR3 sequence (DNA): TGTGCCAGTTCTGACACCTTCAATGAGCAGTTCTTC.

In this sample, this clone turned up a few times. The V call is TRBV12-3 or TRBV12-4, the J call TRBJ2-2; TRBD2 matches 10 bases. With V trimmed by 7 bases and J by 3 bases, 5 bases remained unmatched. The CDR3 has 15 amino acids. CDR3 in DNA: TGTGCCAGCAAGTTAGCGGGGGGCGACACCGGGGAGCTGTTTTTT. Translating it yields CASKLAGGDTGELFF.

This clone was found many times. A single base separates this from a much larger clone, so it may be a read error. The conserved final phenylalanine or tryptophan is absent from the CDR3, which likely points to a read error. V gene TRBV19 combines with J gene TRBJ1-1; D not resolved. Germline lookup yields CDR1 LNHDA and CDR2 SQIVND (reference sequence). Trimming cost V 3 bases and J 2 bases, with 10 bases left between them. The length of the CDR3 is 14 residues. The CDR3 is CASSIPPSNTEAFL. The CDR3 coding sequence is TGTGCCAGTAGTATTCCACCCAGCAACACTGAAGCTTTCCTT.

This clone is judged medium-sized. This chain connects TRBV4-1 to TRBJ1-4, with D perhaps matching TRBD1 (6 bases). CDR1 is MGHRA, CDR2 YSYEKL, per germline. The CDR3 contains 15 residues. Between the trimmed V and J ends, which lost 4 bases and 7 bases, there was a span of 16 bases. The CDR3 sequence is CASSPLEGGSEKLFF. The CDR3 DNA sequence: TGCGCCAGCAGCCCCCTAGAGGGGGGGAGTGAAAAACTGTTTTTT.

This clone turned up a few times. The chain combines TRBV12-3 or TRBV12-4 with TRBJ1-1, with D possibly matching TRBD1 (5 bases). The CDR3 contains 12 residues. CDR3 sequence: CSILTALTEAFF. The CDR3 DNA follows: TGTTCCATCCTGACAGCTTTAACTGAAGCTTTCTTT.

This clone was counted at least ten times. V usage is TRBV18 and J usage is TRBJ2-5; D could derive from TRBD1 or TRBD2 (5 bases each). Trimming left V 0 bases short and J 4 bases short, with 12 bases between. This CDR3 has 15 amino acids. CDR1 KGHSH and CDR2 LQKENI come from the germline V gene. Here the CDR3 DNA reads TGTGCCAGCTCACCACCGTCAGGGAGCAGAGAGACCCAGTACTTC. Translated, it gives CASSPPSGSRETQYF.

This clone was observed at least ten times. The chain couples TRBV12-5 to TRBJ1-1; 10 bases agree with TRBD1. The V and J ends lost 4 bases and 4 bases, in that order; junction bases with no gene match: 21. This CDR3 is built from 20 residues. Per germline, CDR1 LGHNT and CDR2 FRNRAP. CDR3 DNA: TGTGCTAGTGGTTGGGGGGTCCTGGTTGAGACAGGGGGCGTTGGCACTGAAGCTTTCTTT. Protein: CASGWGVLVETGGVGTEAFF.